The clone carrying this T cell receptor beta chain was picked up a small number of times. The antigen remains unidentified. This specimen comes from a study of T-cell reconstitution after alpha-beta-depleted transplantation in children. Study findings and constraints: By about two months after transplant, alpha-beta T cells reportedly arose from several hundred graft clones that had expanded.

Molecular barcoding with unique molecular identifiers was used for the TCRbeta library. One entry per CDR3 protein, called by TCRdb with MiXCR from the PCR reads. This sample carries approximately 110,000 distinct CDR3 sequences, under 13% of them seen once, and the ten largest clones take less than 45%. Germline lookup yields CDR1 MGHRA and CDR2 YSYEKL. CDR3 length equals 15 residues. V lost 0 bases and J 7 bases, leaving 15 bases between the germline ends. The V call is TRBV4-1, the J call TRBJ2-5; TRBD1 is a possible D gene (5 bases). The TCR originated in a boy aged 2 to 10 with acute lymphoblastic leukemia, due to receive a stem cell transplant. The source was PBMCs, collected before TCRalphabeta/CD19-depleted stem cell transplant. CDR3: CASSQDRQPAGTQYF. The CDR3 DNA is TGCGCCAGCAGCCAAGATAGACAGCCTGCAGGGACCCAGTACTTC.